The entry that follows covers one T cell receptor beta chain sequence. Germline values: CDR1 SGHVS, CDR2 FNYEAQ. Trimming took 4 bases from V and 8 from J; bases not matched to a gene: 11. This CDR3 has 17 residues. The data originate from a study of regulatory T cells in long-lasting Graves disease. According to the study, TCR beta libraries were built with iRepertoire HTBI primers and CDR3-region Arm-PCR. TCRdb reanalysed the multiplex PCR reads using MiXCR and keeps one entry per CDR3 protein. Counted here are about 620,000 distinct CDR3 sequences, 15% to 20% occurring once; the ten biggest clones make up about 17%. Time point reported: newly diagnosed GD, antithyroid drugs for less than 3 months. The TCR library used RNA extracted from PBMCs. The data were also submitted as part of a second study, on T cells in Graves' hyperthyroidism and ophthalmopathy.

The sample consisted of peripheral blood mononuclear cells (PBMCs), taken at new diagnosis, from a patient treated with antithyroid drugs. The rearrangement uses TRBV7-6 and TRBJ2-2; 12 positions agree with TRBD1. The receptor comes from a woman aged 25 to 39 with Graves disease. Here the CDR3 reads CASSWTTGQGATGELFF. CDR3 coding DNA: TGTGCCAGCAGCTGGACCACGGGACAGGGGGCGACGGGGGAGCTGTTTTTT.